These T cell receptor beta chains were read from a single sample in a study of blood T cell repertoires in COVID-19. The method was immunoSEQ multiplex PCR; TCRdb's version includes in-frame clones alone and lacks a portion of them. Among under 400,000 clones listed, around 87% were seen once. The source material was peripheral blood. These receptors were obtained from a woman aged 30 to 39 with COVID-19, enrolled during active disease. Both conserved end residues are part of each CDR3. Each record gives: clone size, V gene, J gene, D gene, CDR3 DNA, CDR3 protein. The D gene is left open where the match is weak. For some rows the clone size is stated as once, few or many, or as a class when expanded; others skip it.

clone size: once; V gene: TRBV19; J gene: TRBJ1-5; D gene: TRBD1; CDR3 DNA: TGTGCCAGTAGCCCGAGGATTGGGGGACAGGGGTTTTTTCAGCCCCAGCATTTT; CDR3 protein: CASSPRIGGQGFFQPQHF
clone size: NA; V gene: TRBV19; J gene: TRBJ1-5; D gene: NA; CDR3 DNA: TGTGCCAGTAGTACGACAGGTTCTAATCAGCCCCAGCATTTT; CDR3 protein: CASSTTGSNQPQHF
clone size: NA; V gene: TRBV5-1; J gene: TRBJ2-2; D gene: NA; CDR3 DNA: TGCGCCAGCAGCACTGCCCTGAACACCGGGGAGCTGTTTTTT; CDR3 protein: CASSTALNTGELFF
clone size: NA; V gene: TRBV3-1/TRBV3-2; J gene: TRBJ2-3; D gene: TRBD2; CDR3 DNA: TGTGCCAGCAGCCAAGGGAGACTAGCGGGAAGCACAGATACGCAGTATTTT; CDR3 protein: CASSQGRLAGSTDTQYF
clone size: NA; V gene: TRBV4-1; J gene: TRBJ1-1; D gene: TRBD1; CDR3 DNA: TGCGCCAGCAGGACAGGGGGGGACACTGAAGCTTTCTTT; CDR3 protein: CASRTGGDTEAFF
clone size: NA; V gene: TRBV28; J gene: TRBJ2-7; D gene: TRBD2; CDR3 DNA: TGTGCCAGCAGTTTAGGAGGGACTAGCGGGTTAAGGGACCTAGGCGAGCAGTACTTC; CDR3 protein: CASSLGGTSGLRDLGEQYF
clone size: NA; V gene: TRBV24-1; J gene: TRBJ1-2; D gene: TRBD1; CDR3 DNA: TGTGCCACCAGTGATAACAGGGGGGGCCCCTCTAACTATGGCTACACCTTC; CDR3 protein: CATSDNRGGPSNYGYTF
clone size: NA; V gene: TRBV5-1; J gene: TRBJ2-3; D gene: TRBD1; CDR3 DNA: TGCGCCAGCGGACAGGGGCACACAGATACGCAGTATTTT; CDR3 protein: CASGQGHTDTQYF
clone size: NA; V gene: TRBV5-4; J gene: TRBJ2-7; D gene: TRBD2; CDR3 DNA: TGTGCCAGCCATAAAGCGGGACGAGGCTACGAGCAGTACTTC; CDR3 protein: CASHKAGRGYEQYF
clone size: NA; V gene: TRBV19; J gene: TRBJ2-2; D gene: TRBD2; CDR3 DNA: TGTGCCAGTAGTATAACTAGCGGTACTAACACCGGGGAGCTGTTTTTT; CDR3 protein: CASSITSGTNTGELFF
clone size: once; V gene: TRBV10-3; J gene: TRBJ2-7; D gene: NA; CDR3 DNA: TGTGCCATCAGTGAGTCTAGGGGCTACGAGCAGTACTTC; CDR3 protein: CAISESRGYEQYF
clone size: NA; V gene: TRBV6-6; J gene: TRBJ2-7; D gene: NA; CDR3 DNA: TGTGCCAGCAGTTACAGCGTGTCCTACGAGCAGTACTTC; CDR3 protein: CASSYSVSYEQYF
clone size: NA; V gene: TRBV5-1; J gene: TRBJ2-1; D gene: TRBD2; CDR3 DNA: TGCGCCAGCAGCTTAAGCGGGAGTCGGTCCAATGAGCAGTTCTTC; CDR3 protein: CASSLSGSRSNEQFF
clone size: NA; V gene: TRBV19; J gene: TRBJ2-1; D gene: NA; CDR3 DNA: TGTGCCAGTAGTCTCCTAGACGGGACCTACAATGAGCAGTTCTTC; CDR3 protein: CASSLLDGTYNEQFF
clone size: NA; V gene: TRBV5-1; J gene: TRBJ2-3; D gene: TRBD2; CDR3 DNA: TGCGCCAGCAGCTTGTATGGAGCGGGACCGGCAGATACGCAGTATTTT; CDR3 protein: CASSLYGAGPADTQYF
clone size: NA; V gene: TRBV27; J gene: TRBJ2-7; D gene: TRBD1; CDR3 DNA: TGTGCCAGCAGTTTAATTGGACAGGGGCCCCACGAGCAGTACTTC; CDR3 protein: CASSLIGQGPHEQYF
clone size: NA; V gene: TRBV7-2; J gene: TRBJ1-5; D gene: NA; CDR3 DNA: TGTGCCAGCAGCCTGTACAATCAGCCCCAGCATTTT; CDR3 protein: CASSLYNQPQHF
clone size: once; V gene: TRBV7-2; J gene: TRBJ2-5; D gene: TRBD1; CDR3 DNA: TGTGCCAGCAGCCTAGCTCTGGGACAGGTCCAAGAGACCCAGTACTTC; CDR3 protein: CASSLALGQVQETQYF